This T cell receptor beta chain was recorded in a study of cytomegalovirus exposure and HLA in healthy donors. Study findings and constraints: Later on, a genetic analysis was performed. It linked a missense variant in DCLRE1C with V- and J-gene trimming of TCR beta. The number of N-insertions in an Asian-associated ancestry cluster was reportedly below the 666-donor mean in a later analysis.

The CDR3 sequence is 15 residues long. In germline, CDR1 is SGHTA, CDR2 FQGNSA. V shed 2 bases and J shed 8 bases, with 15 bases lying between them. With regard to this clone: The antigen remains unidentified.

PCR primers comprised 60 Vbeta and 13 Jbeta primers. Produced via immunoSEQ multiplex PCR; TCRdb's table is partial and in-frame only. This sample has under 200,000 clones, with just under 80% found just once. The source is a woman in her forties or fifties in good health and CMV-seronegative. This sequence joins TRBV7-2 and TRBJ2-2, with D perhaps TRBD1 (6 bases). Sequencing was carried out using PBMCs. CDR3 protein: CASSLKHLGGGELFF. The DNA of the CDR3 is TGTGCCAGCAGCTTAAAGCATCTAGGGGGTGGGGAGCTGTTTTTT.